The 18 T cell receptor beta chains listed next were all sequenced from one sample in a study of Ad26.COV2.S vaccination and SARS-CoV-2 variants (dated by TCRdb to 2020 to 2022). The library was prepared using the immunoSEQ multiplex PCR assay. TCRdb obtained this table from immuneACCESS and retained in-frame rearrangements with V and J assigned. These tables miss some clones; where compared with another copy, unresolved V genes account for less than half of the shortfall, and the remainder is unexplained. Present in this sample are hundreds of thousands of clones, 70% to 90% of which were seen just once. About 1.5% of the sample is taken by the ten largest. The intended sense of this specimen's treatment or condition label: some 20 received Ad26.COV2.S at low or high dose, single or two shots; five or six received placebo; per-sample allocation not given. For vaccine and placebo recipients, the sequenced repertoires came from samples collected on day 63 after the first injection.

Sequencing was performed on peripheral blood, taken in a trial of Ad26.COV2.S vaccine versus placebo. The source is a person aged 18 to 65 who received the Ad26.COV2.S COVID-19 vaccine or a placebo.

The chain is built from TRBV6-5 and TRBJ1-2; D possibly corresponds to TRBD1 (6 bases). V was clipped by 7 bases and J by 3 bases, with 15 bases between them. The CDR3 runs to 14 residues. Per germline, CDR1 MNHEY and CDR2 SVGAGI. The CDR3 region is CASTLWGADYGYTF. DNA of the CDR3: TGTGCCAGCACTCTATGGGGGGCGGACTATGGCTACACCTTC.

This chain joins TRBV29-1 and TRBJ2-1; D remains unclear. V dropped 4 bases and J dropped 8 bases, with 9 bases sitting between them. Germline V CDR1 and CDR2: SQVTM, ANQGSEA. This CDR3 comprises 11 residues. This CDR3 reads CSVVVEDEQFF. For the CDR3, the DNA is TGCAGCGTTGTGGTCGAGGATGAGCAGTTCTTC.

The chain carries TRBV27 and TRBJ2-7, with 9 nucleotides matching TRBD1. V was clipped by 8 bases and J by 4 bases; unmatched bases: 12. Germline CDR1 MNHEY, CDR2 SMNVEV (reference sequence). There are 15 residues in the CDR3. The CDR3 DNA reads TGTGCCAGCGGGTTACAGGGGGCGCTGGGGTACGAGCAGTACTTC. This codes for CASGLQGALGYEQYF.

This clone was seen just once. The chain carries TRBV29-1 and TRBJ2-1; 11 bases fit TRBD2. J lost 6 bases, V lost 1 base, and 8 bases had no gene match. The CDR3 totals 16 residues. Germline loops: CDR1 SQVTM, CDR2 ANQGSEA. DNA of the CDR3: TGCAGCGTTGAAGGGGATGGACTAGCGGGTTTCAATGAGCAGTTCTTC. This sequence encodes CSVEGDGLAGFNEQFF.

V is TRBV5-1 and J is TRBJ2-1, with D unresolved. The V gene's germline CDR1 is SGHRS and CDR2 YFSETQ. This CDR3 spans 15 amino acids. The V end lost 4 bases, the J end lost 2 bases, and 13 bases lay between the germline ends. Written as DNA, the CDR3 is TGCGCCAGCAGCGGTATAGTTGCGGCCTACAATGAGCAGTTCTTC. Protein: CASSGIVAAYNEQFF.

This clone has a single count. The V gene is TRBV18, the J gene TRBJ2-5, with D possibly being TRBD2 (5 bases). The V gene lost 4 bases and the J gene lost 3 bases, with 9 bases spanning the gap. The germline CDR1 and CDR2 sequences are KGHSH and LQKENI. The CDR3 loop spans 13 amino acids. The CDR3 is CASSRGIEETQYF. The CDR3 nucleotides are TGTGCCAGCTCACGAGGGATTGAAGAGACCCAGTACTTC.

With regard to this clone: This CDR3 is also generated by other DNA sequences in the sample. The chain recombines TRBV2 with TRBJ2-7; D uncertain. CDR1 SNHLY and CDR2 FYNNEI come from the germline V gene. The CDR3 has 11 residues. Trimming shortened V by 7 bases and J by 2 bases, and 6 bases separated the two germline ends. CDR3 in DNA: TGTGCCAGCACTAGGACCTACGAGCAGTACTTC. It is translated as CASTRTYEQYF.

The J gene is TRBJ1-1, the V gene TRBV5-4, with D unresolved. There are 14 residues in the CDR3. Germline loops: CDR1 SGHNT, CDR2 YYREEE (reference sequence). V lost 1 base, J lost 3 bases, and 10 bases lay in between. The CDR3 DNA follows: TGTGCCAGCAGCTTGTTTATGAGAGACACTGAAGCTTTCTTT. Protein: CASSLFMRDTEAFF.

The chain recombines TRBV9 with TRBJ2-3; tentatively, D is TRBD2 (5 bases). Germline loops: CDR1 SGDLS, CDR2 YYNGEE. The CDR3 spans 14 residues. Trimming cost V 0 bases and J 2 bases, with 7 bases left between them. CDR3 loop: CASSVGGFTDTQYF. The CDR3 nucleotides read TGTGCCAGCAGCGTAGGAGGGTTCACAGATACGCAGTATTTT.

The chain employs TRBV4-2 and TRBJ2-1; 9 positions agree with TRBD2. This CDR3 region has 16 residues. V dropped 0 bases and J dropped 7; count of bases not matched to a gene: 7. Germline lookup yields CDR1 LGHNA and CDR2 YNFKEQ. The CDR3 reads CASSQDPGLAGNEQFF. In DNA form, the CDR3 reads TGTGCCAGCAGCCAAGATCCGGGACTAGCAGGAAATGAGCAGTTCTTC.

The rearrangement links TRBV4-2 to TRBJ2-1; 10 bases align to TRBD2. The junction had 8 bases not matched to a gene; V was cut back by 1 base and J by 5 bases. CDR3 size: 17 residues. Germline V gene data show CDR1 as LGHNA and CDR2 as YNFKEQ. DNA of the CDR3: TGTGCCAGCAGCCAAGGGTCGCTAGCGGGGGAGAACAATGAGCAGTTCTTC. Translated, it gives CASSQGSLAGENNEQFF.

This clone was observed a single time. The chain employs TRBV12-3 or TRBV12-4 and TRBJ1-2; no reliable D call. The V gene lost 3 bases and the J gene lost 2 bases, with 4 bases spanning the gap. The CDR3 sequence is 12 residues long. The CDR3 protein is CASSFNNYGYTF. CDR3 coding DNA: TGTGCCAGCAGTTTTAACAACTATGGCTACACCTTC.

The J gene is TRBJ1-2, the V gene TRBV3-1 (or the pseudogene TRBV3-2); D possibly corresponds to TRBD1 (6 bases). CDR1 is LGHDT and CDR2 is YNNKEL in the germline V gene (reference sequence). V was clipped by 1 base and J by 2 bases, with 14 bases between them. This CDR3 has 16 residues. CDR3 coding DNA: TGTGCCAGCAGCCAAGCCGGGGGGGCCGCAAACTATGGCTACACCTTC. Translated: CASSQAGGAANYGYTF.

CDR3 loop: CASSQGFRGNTEAFF. The DNA of the CDR3 is TGTGCCAGCAGCCAAGGGTTCCGGGGGAACACTGAAGCTTTCTTT. The chain uses TRBV3-1 (or the pseudogene TRBV3-2) and TRBJ1-1; D is uncertain. The germline CDR1 and CDR2 sequences are LGHDT and YNNKEL (reference sequence). The CDR3 length is 15 residues. V lost 1 base, J lost 1 base, and 10 bases lay in between.

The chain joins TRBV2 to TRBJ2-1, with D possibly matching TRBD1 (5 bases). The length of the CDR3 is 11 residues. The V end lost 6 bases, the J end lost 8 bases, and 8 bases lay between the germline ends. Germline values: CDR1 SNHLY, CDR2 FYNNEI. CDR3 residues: CASRSRDEQFF. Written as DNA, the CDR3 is TGTGCCAGCAGATCCAGGGATGAGCAGTTCTTC.

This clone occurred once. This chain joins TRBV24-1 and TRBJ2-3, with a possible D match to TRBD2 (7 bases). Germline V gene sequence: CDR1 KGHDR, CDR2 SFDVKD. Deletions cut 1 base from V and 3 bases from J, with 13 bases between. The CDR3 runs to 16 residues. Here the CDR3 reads CATSDFQSGTTDTQYF. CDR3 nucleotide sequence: TGTGCCACCAGTGATTTTCAAAGCGGGACAACAGATACGCAGTATTTT.

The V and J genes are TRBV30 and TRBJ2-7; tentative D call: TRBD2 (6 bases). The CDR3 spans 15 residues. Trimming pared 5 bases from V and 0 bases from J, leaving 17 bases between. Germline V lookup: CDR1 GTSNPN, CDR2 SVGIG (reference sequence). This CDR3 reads CAWSPGGPSSYEQYF. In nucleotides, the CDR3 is TGTGCCTGGTCCCCCGGGGGTCCCAGCTCCTACGAGCAGTACTTC.

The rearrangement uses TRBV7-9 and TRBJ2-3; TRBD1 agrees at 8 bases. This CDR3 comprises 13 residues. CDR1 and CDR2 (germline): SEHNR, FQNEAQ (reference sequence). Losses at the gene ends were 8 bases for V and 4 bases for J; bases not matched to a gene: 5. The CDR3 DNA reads TGTGCCAGCGGGAGACAGGGGCCAGATACGCAGTATTTT. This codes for CASGRQGPDTQYF.